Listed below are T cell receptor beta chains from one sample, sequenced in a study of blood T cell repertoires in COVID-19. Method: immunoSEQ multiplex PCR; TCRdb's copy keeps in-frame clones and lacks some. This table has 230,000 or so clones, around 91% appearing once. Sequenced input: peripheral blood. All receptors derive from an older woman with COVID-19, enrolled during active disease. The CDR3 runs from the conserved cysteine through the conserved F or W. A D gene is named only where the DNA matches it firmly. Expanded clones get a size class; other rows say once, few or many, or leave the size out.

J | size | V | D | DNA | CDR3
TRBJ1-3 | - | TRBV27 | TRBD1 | TGTGCCAGCAGCCCCCACACAGGGGGCGAAGGCACCATATATTTT | CASSPHTGGEGTIYF
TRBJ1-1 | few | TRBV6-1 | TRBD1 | TGTGCCAGCAGTGGGATGGACAGGAGAAAAAACATGAACACTGAAGCTTTCTTT | CASSGMDRRKNMNTEAFF
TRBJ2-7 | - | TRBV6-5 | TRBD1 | TGTGCCAGCAGCCTAATGCGGGACAGGGTCTACGAGCAGTACTTC | CASSLMRDRVYEQYF
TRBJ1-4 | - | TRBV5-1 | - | TGCGCCAGTCACAGCGGCAGTGCAACTAATGAAAAACTGTTTTTT | CASHSGSATNEKLFF
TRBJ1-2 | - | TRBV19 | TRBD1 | TGTGCCAGTACTCTGACAGGGGGCGGTGGCTACACCTTC | CASTLTGGGGYTF
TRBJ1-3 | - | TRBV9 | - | TGTGCCAGCAGCGTAAGGCGGGACACCATATATTTT | CASSVRRDTIYF
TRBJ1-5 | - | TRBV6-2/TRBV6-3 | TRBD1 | TGTGCCAGCAGCTCCGGACAGGGCAACAATCAGCCCCAGCATTTT | CASSSGQGNNQPQHF
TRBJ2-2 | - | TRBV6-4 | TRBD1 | TGTGCCAGCTCCGGACAGGGAAACACCGGGGAGCTGTTTTTT | CASSGQGNTGELFF
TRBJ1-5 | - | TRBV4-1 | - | TGCGCCAGCAGCAAGGGAGATAGCAATCAGCCCCAGCATTTT | CASSKGDSNQPQHF
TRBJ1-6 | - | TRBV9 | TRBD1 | TGTGCCAGCAGCATCGGGACAGGGAGGAATTCACCCCTCCACTTT | CASSIGTGRNSPLHF
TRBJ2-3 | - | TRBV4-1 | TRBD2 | TGCGCCAGCAGCCATCCCGGACTAGCGGGGGAGCGCACAGATACGCAGTATTTT | CASSHPGLAGERTDTQYF
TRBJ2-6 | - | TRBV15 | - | TGTGCCACCAGCAGAGACAGTTCCTCTGGGGCCAACGTCCTGACTTTC | CATSRDSSSGANVLTF
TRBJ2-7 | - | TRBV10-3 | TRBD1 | TGTGCCATCGAAGGTCATACTCCCGGGACAGGGGGTCGCGAGCAGTACTTC | CAIEGHTPGTGGREQYF
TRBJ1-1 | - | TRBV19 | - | TGTGCCAGTAGTTTTTTTGGGCTTAACACTGAAGCTTTCTTT | CASSFFGLNTEAFF
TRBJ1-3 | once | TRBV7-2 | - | TGTGCCAGCAGCCTACGCGGGACTGGAAACACCATATATTTT | CASSLRGTGNTIYF
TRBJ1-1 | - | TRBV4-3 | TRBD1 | TGCGCCAGCAGCCAAGACAGGGGGAGGAGGGACACTGAAGCTTTCTTT | CASSQDRGRRDTEAFF
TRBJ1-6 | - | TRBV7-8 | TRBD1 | TGTGCCAGCAGCTATGCTAACACAGGGGGCTCCTATAATTCACCCCTCCACTTT | CASSYANTGGSYNSPLHF
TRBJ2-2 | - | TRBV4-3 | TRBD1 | TGCGCCAGCAGCCTAGACAGGGGGGTCGGGGAGCTGTTTTTT | CASSLDRGVGELFF
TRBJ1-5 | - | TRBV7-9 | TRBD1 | TGTGCCAGCAGCCCTGGGCTCGGCGGGACAGGGGAAAATCAGCCCCAGCATTTT | CASSPGLGGTGENQPQHF
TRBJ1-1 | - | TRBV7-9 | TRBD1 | TGTGCCAGCAGACCACAGGGGGGTTTTAGGGACACTGAAGCTTTCTTT | CASRPQGGFRDTEAFF
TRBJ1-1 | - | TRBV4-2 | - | TGTGCCAGCAGCCAAGATTCAGTGAACACTGAAGCTTTCTTT | CASSQDSVNTEAFF
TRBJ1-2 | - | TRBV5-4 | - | TGTGCCAGCAGCTTGGTGGGGGGGCACTATGGCTACACCTTC | CASSLVGGHYGYTF
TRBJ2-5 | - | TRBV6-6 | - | TGTGCCAGCAGCCCCAAAGCGGTAGGGAGTGGAGAGACCCAGTACTTC | CASSPKAVGSGETQYF
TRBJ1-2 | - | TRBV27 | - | TGTGCCAGCAGTCCGGGGGGCGAGTACACCTTC | CASSPGGEYTF
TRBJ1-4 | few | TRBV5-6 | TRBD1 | TGTGCCAGCAGCTTGAAGGGGGCGGGTGAAAAACTGTTTTTT | CASSLKGAGEKLFF
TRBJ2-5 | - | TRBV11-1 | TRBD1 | TGTGCCAGCAGCTCTCAGGGGGTCCAAGAGACCCAGTACTTC | CASSSQGVQETQYF
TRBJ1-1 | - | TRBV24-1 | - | TGTGCCACCAGTGACCCTTACGGGAAAGCTTTCTTT | CATSDPYGKAFF
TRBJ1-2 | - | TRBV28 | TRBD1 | TGTGCCAGCAGCCTCTGGACAGGGAAGGGCTACACCTTC | CASSLWTGKGYTF
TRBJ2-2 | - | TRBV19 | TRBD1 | TGTGCCAGTAGCGGGACAGGGGCTGGGGAGCTGTTTTTT | CASSGTGAGELFF
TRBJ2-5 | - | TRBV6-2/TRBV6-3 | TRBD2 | TGTGCCAGCAGTTACTCGATCACTAGCGGGGGGCAAGAGACCCAGTACTTC | CASSYSITSGGQETQYF
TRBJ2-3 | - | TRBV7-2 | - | TGTGCCAGCAGCCCCCAGGGCAGGACAGATACGCAGTATTTT | CASSPQGRTDTQYF
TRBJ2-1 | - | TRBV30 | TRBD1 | TGTGCCTGCCGCCGGGACAGTTACAATGAGCAGTTCTTC | CACRRDSYNEQFF
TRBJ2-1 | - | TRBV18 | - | TGTGCCAGCTCACCACCTTACACGGGGGATGAGCAGTTCTTC | CASSPPYTGDEQFF
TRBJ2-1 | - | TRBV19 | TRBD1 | TGTGCCAGTAGTGCTCGGCAGGGGGCTTACAATGAGCAGTTCTTC | CASSARQGAYNEQFF
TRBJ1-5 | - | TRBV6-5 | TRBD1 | TGTGCCAGCAGCGGGACAGGGGATCAGCCCCAGCATTTT | CASSGTGDQPQHF
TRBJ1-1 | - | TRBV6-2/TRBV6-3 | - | TGTGCCAGCAGTTTAGGGACTTGGAACACTGAAGCTTTCTTT | CASSLGTWNTEAFF
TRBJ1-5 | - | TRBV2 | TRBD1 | TGTGCCAGCAGTCAAAGGACAGGGGTTCAGCCCCAGCATTTT | CASSQRTGVQPQHF
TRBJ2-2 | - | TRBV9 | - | TGTGCCAGCACAGGACAAACCGGGGAGCTGTTTTTT | CASTGQTGELFF
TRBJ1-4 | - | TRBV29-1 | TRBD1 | TGCAGCGTTGCACCGGGACAGGGGTATGAAAAACTGTTTTTT | CSVAPGQGYEKLFF
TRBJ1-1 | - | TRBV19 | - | TGTGCCAGTAGTATTGGCCAGGGGCGGAACACTGAAGCTTTCTTT | CASSIGQGRNTEAFF